This TCR beta chain was profiled in a study of T cell responses to AZD1222 COVID-19 vaccine. Study-wide background: Second-dose intervals of approximately 4 or approximately 12 weeks were pooled. General study points: The number of AZD1222 recipients seropositive at baseline was only 6 or 7. CD4 TCRs covered the whole spike, strongest at regions 160-218 and 743-854.

Germline loops: CDR1 LGHDT, CDR2 YNNKEL (reference sequence). With 11 bases clipped from V and 0 bases from J, the junction kept 8 bases outside the gene matches. The CDR3 contains 14 residues. As to this clone: Its cognate antigen is unknown.

The data were produced by immunoSEQ multiplex PCR, yet TCRdb's version contains in-frame clones alone and is incomplete. The sample has about 120,000 clones; almost 90% are singletons. The sequence came from an adult in good health. The sequenced sample was peripheral blood, obtained on day 0 of AZD1222 vaccination. This chain joins TRBV3-1 (or the pseudogene TRBV3-2) and TRBJ1-1; 8 bases are shared with TRBD1. The CDR3 DNA is TGTGCCTTAACCCGACAGGGGCTGAACACTGAAGCTTTCTTT. Residues: CALTRQGLNTEAFF.